This TCR beta chain came from a study of post-analysis software for immune sequencing data. V lost 1 base, J lost 15 bases, and 12 bases lay in between. The CDR3 runs 12 residues. Germline assignment: CDR1 LGHDT and CDR2 YNNKEL (reference sequence). With respect to this clonotype: As yet, its antigen is unknown.

Sequencing libraries made from TCR beta cDNA carried unique molecular identifiers. Between roughly 1 and 10 million T cells gave rise to about 450,000 cDNA molecules. Via MiXCR, TCRdb re-called the PCR reads, giving one row per CDR3 protein. This table has about 500,000 distinct CDR3 sequences, approximately 46% appearing once. Findings of the study overall: There was significantly lower normalized Chao1 diversity in multiple sclerosis patients than in controls. The five TRBV segments detected at higher frequency in patients than in controls included TRBV5-6, TRBV5-1 and TRBV20-1. F-measure co-clustering was strong for batch-matched samples.

The chain recombines TRBV3-1 with TRBJ1-4; the D gene is possibly TRBD1 (5 bases). The clonotype originates from a girl aged 10 to 17 with multiple sclerosis. Sequenced input: blood. The CDR3 is CASSQAAGSVFF. The CDR3 DNA reads as TGTGCCAGCAGCCAAGCGGCAGGGAGTGTGTTTTTT.